The 18 T cell receptor beta chains given below trace back to one sample, sequenced in a study of cytomegalovirus exposure and HLA in healthy donors. Primers included in the PCR were 60 Vbeta and 13 Jbeta primers. Assay used: immunoSEQ multiplex PCR; TCRdb lists only in-frame clones, some missing. The data show around 67,000 clones, roughly two thirds seen once. Sequencing used PBMCs. These receptors were obtained from a woman in her forties or fifties in good health and CMV-seronegative.

The chain employs TRBV2 and TRBJ1-2; D is possibly TRBD1 (5 bases). The ends were cut back, 6 bases at V and 0 bases at J, with 11 bases in the middle. The CDR3 runs 14 residues. Germline loops: CDR1 SNHLY, CDR2 FYNNEI. This CDR3 reads CASRQSGSNYGYTF. The CDR3, as DNA: TGTGCCAGCAGACAATCAGGGTCTAACTATGGCTACACCTTC.

The chain employs TRBV28 and TRBJ1-2; D unclear. The CDR3 extends over 15 amino acids. V was pared by 8 bases and J by 2 bases, with 18 bases between. The germline V gene encodes CDR1 MDHEN and CDR2 SYDVKM. CDR3 residues: CASYPGSTSNYGYTF. The CDR3 DNA reads as TGTGCCAGCTATCCGGGGAGCACTTCAAACTATGGCTACACCTTC.

This clone was counted only a few times. J is TRBJ2-7 and V is TRBV18; D possibly corresponds to TRBD2 (5 bases). Germline V CDR1 and CDR2: KGHSH, LQKENI. The CDR3 is made up of 16 amino acids. V dropped 3 bases and J dropped 0 bases, with 15 bases sitting between them. The CDR3 DNA is TGTGCCAGCTCACCGGGAGCCCAAAAAGGCTCCTACGAGCAGTACTTC. Its translation is CASSPGAQKGSYEQYF.

This clone has only one observation. The chain employs TRBV5-1 and TRBJ2-3, with TRBD2 identical over 9 bases. J was trimmed by 0 bases and V by 3 bases; bases with no gene match: 2. This CDR3 has 15 amino acids. Looked up from germline, CDR1 is SGHRS and CDR2 is YFSETQ. CDR3 region: CASSSLAGSTDTQYF. CDR3 nucleotides: TGCGCCAGCAGCTCGCTAGCGGGGAGCACAGATACGCAGTATTTT. Based on the CDR3 plus reference TRBV5-1 and TRBJ2-3, the full variable domain is KAGVTQTPRYLIKTRGQQVTLSCSPISGHRSVSWYQQTPGQGLQFLFEYFSETQRNKGNFPGRFSGRQFSNSRSEMNVSTLELGDSALYLCASSSLAGSTDTQYFGPGTRLTVL.

The V and J genes are TRBV4-1 and TRBJ2-5; unclear D gene. The DNA matches TRBJ2-7 better at its end, which makes the J call doubtful. The CDR3 is 18 residues long. Germline V gene data show CDR1 as MGHRA and CDR2 as YSYEKL. The CDR3 is CASSQADFLPGSSYEQYF. The CDR3, as DNA: TGCGCCAGCAGCCAAGCCGACTTTTTACCTGGCAGCTCCTACGAGCAGTACTTC.

This chain connects TRBV14 to TRBJ1-1; D not resolved. CDR1 is SGHDN, CDR2 FVKESK, per germline. The CDR3 totals 15 residues. The ends were cut back, 4 bases at V and 5 bases at J, with 17 bases in the middle. The DNA of the CDR3 is TGTGCCAGCAGCCCTCGCGCCCGCCCGAGGACTGAAGCTTTCTTT. Translating gives CASSPRARPRTEAFF.

This chain connects TRBV9 to TRBJ2-1, with no clear D. The CDR3 is 13 amino acids. Germline V gene sequence: CDR1 SGDLS, CDR2 YYNGEE. Between the trimmed V and J ends, which lost 4 bases and 3 bases, there was a span of 8 bases. CDR3 bases: TGTGCCAGCAGCCCTTGGAGCTACAATGAGCAGTTCTTC. Its translation: CASSPWSYNEQFF.

The gene calls are TRBV5-1 and TRBJ1-3; unclear D gene. CDR3 length: 13 amino acids. V lost 1 base to trimming and J lost 2 bases, with 4 bases between them. The germline gives CDR1 SGHRS, CDR2 YFSETQ. CDR3 loop: CASSLLPGNTIYF. CDR3 in DNA: TGCGCCAGCAGCTTGCTCCCTGGAAACACCATATATTTT.

Remarks on this clone: The sample contains more than one DNA sequence encoding this CDR3. This sequence joins TRBV7-2 and TRBJ1-5, with TRBD1 identical over 8 bases. This CDR3 region has 14 residues. The germline gives CDR1 SGHTA, CDR2 FQGNSA. V shed 6 bases, J shed 3 bases, and the junction held 4 bases outside the gene matches. In DNA, the CDR3 is TGTGCCAGCAGTGGACAGGGATTCAATCAGCCCCAGCATTTT. It codes for CASSGQGFNQPQHF.

V is TRBV13 and J is TRBJ2-4; TRBD1 matches 9 bases. Germline values: CDR1 PRHDT, CDR2 FYEKMQ (reference sequence). The V segment lost 3 bases and the J segment 0 bases; nucleotides outside the gene matches: 9. This CDR3 is built from 18 residues. The CDR3 reads CASSLGQGKVLAKNIQYF. CDR3 nucleotides: TGTGCCAGCAGCTTGGGACAGGGCAAGGTTTTAGCCAAAAACATTCAGTACTTC.

The V call is TRBV5-1, the J call TRBJ2-1; TRBD1 matches at 8 bases. The V gene end was trimmed by 4 bases and the J gene end by 6 bases; junction bases not matched to a gene: 9. In germline, CDR1 is SGHRS, CDR2 YFSETQ. CDR3 length equals 15 residues. The CDR3, as DNA: TGCGCCAGCAGCAGGACGGGACAGGAGGGCAATGAGCAGTTCTTC. Amino acid sequence: CASSRTGQEGNEQFF.

V and J are TRBV23-1 and TRBJ1-4, with no clear D. TRBV23-1 is an open reading frame whose function is uncertain. The V end lost 4 bases, the J end lost 4 bases, and 10 bases lay between the germline ends. The CDR3 contains 14 residues. The CDR3 reads CASSRSQCNEKLFF. CDR3 bases: TGCGCCAGCAGTCGATCGCAGTGTAATGAAAAACTGTTTTTT.

This rearrangement joins TRBV10-1 to TRBJ2-5; the match to TRBD1 covers 7 bases. Germline-derived CDR1 and CDR2 are WNHNN and SYGVQD (reference sequence). Germline trimming cut 0 bases from V and 3 bases from J; bases unmatched to any gene: 4. CDR3 length equals 15 residues. Written as DNA, the CDR3 is TGCGCCAGCAGTGAGTCGGCAGGGGGAAAAGAGACCCAGTACTTC. Translating gives CASSESAGGKETQYF.

This clone was seen a few times. The chain combines TRBV6-6 with TRBJ1-1; D gene unclear. The CDR3 loop spans 14 amino acids. V dropped 6 bases and J dropped 1 base, with 12 bases sitting between them. CDR1 is MNHNY and CDR2 is SVGAGI in the germline V gene (reference sequence). CDR3 nucleotide sequence: TGTGCCAGCAGCCCCCCCCAAAAGAACACTGAAGCTTTCTTT. It yields the protein CASSPPQKNTEAFF.

This clone was detected only a few times. This chain connects TRBV9 to TRBJ2-1, with D maybe TRBD2 (6 bases). The CDR3 has 15 amino acids. Germline V gene sequence: CDR1 SGDLS, CDR2 YYNGEE. Trimming pared 3 bases from V and 6 bases from J, leaving 16 bases between. This CDR3 is CASSERGGSVNEQFF. As DNA, the CDR3 is TGTGCCAGCAGCGAGAGGGGAGGCAGCGTCAATGAGCAGTTCTTC. The entire variable domain, with the rest obtained from reference TRBV9 and TRBJ2-1, is as follows: DSGVTQTPKHLITATGQRVTLRCSPRSGDLSVYWYQQSLDQGLQFLIQYYNGEERAKGNILERFSAQQFPDLHSELNLSSLELGDSALYFCASSERGGSVNEQFFGPGTRLTVL.

J is TRBJ1-3 and V is TRBV6-5, with TRBD1 identical over 8 bases. Germline-derived CDR1 and CDR2 are MNHEY and SVGAGI. The CDR3 runs 15 residues. V was clipped by 5 bases and J by 1 base; unmatched bases: 4. The CDR3 region has the DNA TGTGCCAGCAGTCCAGGGGGCGAGTCTGGAAACACCATATATTTT. Translating it yields CASSPGGESGNTIYF.

The rearrangement links TRBV7-3 to TRBJ2-1; 11 bases match TRBD2. The CDR3 spans 15 residues. Trimming removed 4 bases from V and 6 bases from J; junction bases left unmatched: 5. Germline lookup yields CDR1 SGHTA and CDR2 FQGTGA. The CDR3 here is CASSSGLAALNEQFF. CDR3 sequence (DNA): TGTGCCAGCAGCTCGGGACTAGCGGCCCTCAATGAGCAGTTCTTC.

The chain uses TRBV5-1 and TRBJ1-1; D not resolved. V gave up 3 bases and J gave up 5 bases, with 11 bases separating them. This CDR3 region has 13 residues. Germline V lookup: CDR1 SGHRS, CDR2 YFSETQ. As DNA, the CDR3 is TGCGCCAGCAGCTCCCCCACGGGTACTGAAGCTTTCTTT. As protein: CASSSPTGTEAFF. Using reference TRBV5-1 and TRBJ1-1 for the parts outside the CDR3, the full variable domain is KAGVTQTPRYLIKTRGQQVTLSCSPISGHRSVSWYQQTPGQGLQFLFEYFSETQRNKGNFPGRFSGRQFSNSRSEMNVSTLELGDSALYLCASSSPTGTEAFFGQGTRLTVV.